A selection of T cell receptor beta chains follows, all from one sample in a study of early T cells in non-severe SARS-CoV-2 infection. TCRdb re-called the 5' RACE reads with MiXCR, one entry per CDR3 protein. Among 75,000 or so distinct CDR3 sequences, about 12% were seen once, and the ten largest hold around 6.3%. The sequencing input was whole blood. All receptors come from an adult who was a healthcare worker with PCR-confirmed SARS-CoV-2 infection or an uninfected control (not recorded which). CDR3s include the opening cysteine and the closing phenylalanine or tryptophan. D genes are given only for firm matches. The size of a clone is reported for some rows only, either as once, few or many, or as a class for expanded clones.

D,J,V,size,length,DNA,CDR3
NA,TRBJ1-3,TRBV14,many,13,TGTGCCAGCAGCCAAGATATGAAGGACACCATATATTTT,CASSQDMKDTIYF
NA,TRBJ2-2,TRBV12-3/TRBV12-4,few,14,TGTGCCAGCAGCAGGACTTCGAACACCGGGGAGCTGTTTTTT,CASSRTSNTGELFF
NA,TRBJ2-3,TRBV6-6,NA,15,TGTGCCAGCAGTGGGACCACAGGGTTGCCAGATACGCAGTATTTT,CASSGTTGLPDTQYF
TRBD2,TRBJ2-3,TRBV4-1,NA,18,TGCGCCAGCAGCCACCCCCGGGGGCTAGCGGGGGGTAAAGATACGCAGTATTTT,CASSHPRGLAGGKDTQYF
NA,TRBJ2-1,TRBV7-3,few,16,TGTGCCAGCAGCTTACTAGCTGCAATCTCCTACAATGAGCAGTTCTTC,CASSLLAAISYNEQFF
NA,TRBJ1-1,TRBV3-1,many,13,TGTGCCAGCAGCCAAGAAGGACGGCGTGAAGCTTTCTTT,CASSQEGRREAFF
NA,TRBJ2-2,TRBV3-1,NA,15,TGTGCCAGCAGCAACTGGGCTAGCGACACCGGGGAGCTGTTTTTT,CASSNWASDTGELFF
NA,TRBJ2-7,TRBV11-2,NA,13,TGTGCCAGCAGCTCCAGAAGGCGTTACGAGCAGTACTTC,CASSSRRRYEQYF
TRBD2,TRBJ2-1,TRBV4-2,many,16,TGTGCCAGCAGCCCCAGGCGGAGCGGGAGTGATCGTGAGCAGTTCTTC,CASSPRRSGSDREQFF
NA,TRBJ2-1,TRBV9,few,15,TGTGCCAGCAGCGTAGGTCGCGGTCCCTACAATGAGCAGTTCTTC,CASSVGRGPYNEQFF
NA,TRBJ2-6,TRBV4-1,few,17,TGCGCCAGCAGCCAATTCATCACAAGCTCTGGGGCCAACGTCCTGACTTTC,CASSQFITSSGANVLTF
TRBD2,TRBJ2-2,TRBV5-4,NA,16,TGTGCCAGCAGCTTGCGTAGCGGGGCCGACACCGGGGAGCTGTTTTTT,CASSLRSGADTGELFF
TRBD2,TRBJ2-3,TRBV7-2,NA,15,TGTGCCAGCAGCTCTAGCGGGATCGGAGCAGATACGCAGTATTTT,CASSSSGIGADTQYF
NA,TRBJ1-1,TRBV15,NA,14,TGTGCCACCAGCAGGGCAGGGTTTGCCACTGAAGCTTTCTTT,CATSRAGFATEAFF
NA,TRBJ1-1,TRBV18,NA,12,TGTGCCAGCTCACGGTCCTTAAATGAAGCTTTCTTT,CASSRSLNEAFF
NA,TRBJ2-7,TRBV6-6,NA,14,TGTGCCAGCAGTCTCCGGGCCGCCGGCAACGAGCAGTACTTC,CASSLRAAGNEQYF
NA,TRBJ2-2,TRBV28,few,14,TGTGCCAGCACCCGCGGTACCAACACCGGGGAGCTGTTTTTT,CASTRGTNTGELFF
TRBD1,TRBJ2-7,TRBV4-1,NA,17,TGCGCCAGCAGCCAAGAAGCCGGACAGGGGGCCTCCTACGAGCAGTACTTC,CASSQEAGQGASYEQYF
TRBD1,TRBJ1-2,TRBV2,many,13,TGTGCCAGCAGTCCCGGGACAGGGCTTGGCTACACCTTC,CASSPGTGLGYTF
NA,TRBJ2-5,TRBV7-8,NA,16,TGTGCCAGCAGCCCACACCCCGCCGGGGCCGGTGAGACCCAGTACTTC,CASSPHPAGAGETQYF
TRBD2,TRBJ2-7,TRBV29-1,NA,12,TGCAGCGCCGGGGAGGGCCTGTACGAGCAGTACTTC,CSAGEGLYEQYF
TRBD2,TRBJ2-1,TRBV29-1,few,18,TGCAGCGTTCTCTCAAGCGGGGGGAATAGGAGCTCCTACAATGAGCAGTTCTTC,CSVLSSGGNRSSYNEQFF
TRBD2,TRBJ2-7,TRBV7-6,NA,16,TGTGCCAGCAGCTTAGGGCTAGCGGGAGTTGGCTACGAGCAGTACTTC,CASSLGLAGVGYEQYF
NA,TRBJ1-6,TRBV6-2/TRBV6-3,many,13,TGTGCCAGCAGTCCCGACGGGCAATTCACCCTCCACTTT,CASSPDGQFTLHF
NA,TRBJ1-1,TRBV20-1,NA,15,TGCAGTGCCAGAGGGGTCGGGCGGATAGAGGCTGAAGCTTTCTTT,CSARGVGRIEAEAFF
NA,TRBJ2-1,TRBV6-2/TRBV6-3,NA,14,TGTGCCAGCAGTTACGTGCGGACCATCGTTGAGCAGTTCTTC,CASSYVRTIVEQFF
TRBD1,TRBJ2-7,TRBV18,NA,14,TGTGCCAGCTCGGATCGACAGGGCAACTACGAGCAGTACTTC,CASSDRQGNYEQYF
NA,TRBJ1-2,TRBV21-1,NA,12,TGTGCCAGCAGCAAAGGAGGACATGGCTACACCTTC,CASSKGGHGYTF